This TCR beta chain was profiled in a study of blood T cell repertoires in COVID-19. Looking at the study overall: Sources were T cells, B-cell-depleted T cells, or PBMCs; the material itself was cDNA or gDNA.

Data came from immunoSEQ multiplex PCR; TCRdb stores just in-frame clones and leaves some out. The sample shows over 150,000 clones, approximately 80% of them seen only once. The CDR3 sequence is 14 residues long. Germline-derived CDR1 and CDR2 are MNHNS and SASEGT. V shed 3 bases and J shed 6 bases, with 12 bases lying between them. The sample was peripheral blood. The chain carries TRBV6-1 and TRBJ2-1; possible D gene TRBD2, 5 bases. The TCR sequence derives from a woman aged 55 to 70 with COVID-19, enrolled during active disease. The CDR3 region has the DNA TGTGCCAGCAGTGATGGGCGGGCCGCCAATGAGCAGTTCTTC. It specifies CASSDGRAANEQFF.